The present T cell receptor (beta chain) was sequenced within a study of glioma-infiltrating T cells. About this clonotype: Its antigen is not known.

Study-wide results and caveats: Gliomas, especially low-grade, showed above-expected tissue-blood divergence; non-neoplastic patients showed below.

CDR3 length equals 17 residues. In germline, CDR1 is MGHDK, CDR2 SYGVNS. The V end was cut by 6 bases, the J end by 7 bases, with 25 bases between. Amplification of TCR alpha and beta CDR3 regions from RNA used iRepertoire nested multiplex PCR. Each CDR3 protein is one row after TCRdb ran MiXCR on the multiplex PCR reads. The sample lists 160,000 or so distinct CDR3 sequences; around 40% were seen once. Sequenced input: glioma tissue, nonneoplastic brain tissue, or PBMCs (not recorded which). The source is a human donor with low-grade glioma or glioblastoma, undergoing nonglioma brain surgery, or in good health (not recorded which). The chain couples TRBV25-1 to TRBJ2-1; the D call may be TRBD1 or TRBD2 (5 bases each). CDR3 loop: CASSLAWSAWGFNEQFF. CDR3 nucleotide sequence: TGTGCCAGCAGCTTAGCTTGGTCGGCATGGGGGTTTAATGAGCAGTTCTTC.